These 10 T cell receptor beta chains originate from one sample sequenced in a study of T cell responses to AZD1222 COVID-19 vaccine. Repertoires were generated with immunoSEQ multiplex PCR, while TCRdb's copy carries only in-frame clones and drops some. The profile shows more than 110,000 clones, around 93% of them singletons. The starting material was peripheral blood, obtained on day 0 of AZD1222 vaccination. The receptors were gathered from an adult in good health.

V gene TRBV4-2 combines with J gene TRBJ2-2; the D call may be TRBD1 or TRBD2 (6 bases each). Deletions cut 0 bases from V and 4 bases from J, with 15 bases between. CDR1 LGHNA and CDR2 YNFKEQ come from the germline V gene. CDR3 length: 17 amino acids. The CDR3, as DNA: TGTGCCAGCAGCCAAGACCCCGCCGGGGGCCTCACCGGGGAGCTGTTTTTT. Translated: CASSQDPAGGLTGELFF.

V and J are TRBV5-1 and TRBJ1-2, with D tentatively TRBD1 (5 bases). The CDR3 consists of 14 residues. CDR1 is SGHRS, CDR2 YFSETQ, per germline. Trimming stripped 3 bases from V and 1 base from J, with 10 bases between. CDR3 protein: CASSSRGINYGYTF. CDR3 coding DNA: TGCGCCAGCAGCTCAAGGGGAATTAACTATGGCTACACCTTC.

The genes are TRBV24-1 and TRBJ2-1; D may be TRBD2 (5 bases). Germline assignment: CDR1 KGHDR and CDR2 SFDVKD. Deletions cut 1 base from V and 7 bases from J, with 10 bases between. The CDR3 runs to 14 residues. The CDR3 reads CATSDFTRSNEQFF. CDR3 DNA: TGTGCCACCAGTGATTTTACTAGATCGAATGAGCAGTTCTTC.

This clone appeared once. The chain is built from TRBV4-1 and TRBJ1-1, with 11 bases that match TRBD1. Trimming cost V 3 bases and J 3 bases; bases outside gene matches: 3. This CDR3 contains 15 residues. The germline CDR1 and CDR2 sequences are MGHRA and YSYEKL. The CDR3 coding sequence is TGCGCCAGCAGCCACCGGGACAGGGGGGACACTGAAGCTTTCTTT. Translation: CASSHRDRGDTEAFF.

The chain couples TRBV28 to TRBJ2-1, with D hard to call. CDR1 and CDR2 from the germline V gene are MDHEN and SYDVKM. V dropped 7 bases and J dropped 3 bases, with 13 bases sitting between them. CDR3 size: 14 residues. The CDR3 DNA reads as TGTGCCAGCACCTCGCAGATCGACTACAATGAGCAGTTCTTC. It yields the protein CASTSQIDYNEQFF.

This chain connects TRBV19 to TRBJ1-6; TRBD1 aligns across 7 bases. V shed 5 bases and J 6 bases; nucleotides not matched to a gene: 4. The CDR3 contains 14 residues. CDR1 and CDR2 from the germline V gene are LNHDA and SQIVND (reference sequence). The CDR3 DNA reads as TGTGCCAGTAGTGCGGGACAGCCTAATTCACCCCTCCACTTT. Translation: CASSAGQPNSPLHF. Full variable domain (remainder filled in from reference TRBV19 and TRBJ1-6): DGGITQSPKYLFRKEGQNVTLSCEQNLNHDAMYWYRQDPGQGLRLIYYSQIVNDFQKGDIAEGYSVSREKKESFPLTVTSAQKNPTAFYLCASSAGQPNSPLHFGNGTRLTVT.

CDR3 sequence reads: CASSLAPTYEQYF. The CDR3 coding sequence is TGCGCCAGCAGCTTGGCCCCGACCTACGAGCAGTACTTC. This rearrangement joins TRBV5-1 to TRBJ2-7; D is unclear. The CDR3 is made up of 13 amino acids. Germline assignment: CDR1 SGHRS and CDR2 YFSETQ. The V gene lost 0 bases and the J gene lost 2 bases, with 6 bases spanning the gap.

The CDR3 protein is CSGLSPGETQYF. The CDR3 DNA is TGCAGCGGACTGTCACCGGGGGAGACCCAGTACTTC. The rearrangement joins TRBV29-1 to TRBJ2-5, with D possibly matching TRBD2 (5 bases). Germline lookup yields CDR1 SQVTM and CDR2 ANQGSEA. The CDR3 covers 12 residues. The V end was cut by 7 bases, the J end by 5 bases, with 14 bases between. The full variable domain, rest sourced from reference TRBV29-1 and TRBJ2-5, is SAVISQKPSRDICQRGTSLTIQCQVDSQVTMMFWYRQQPGQSLTLIATANQGSEATYESGFVIDKFPISRPNLTFSTLTVSNMSPEDSSIYLCSGLSPGETQYFGPGTRLLVL.

The chain recombines TRBV7-3 with TRBJ1-1; no reliable D call. The V end was cut by 5 bases, the J end by 2 bases, with 9 bases between. CDR3 length: 13 amino acids. Germline V gives CDR1 SGHTA, CDR2 FQGTGA. The CDR3 loop reads CASSATPNTEAFF. CDR3 sequence (DNA): TGTGCCAGCAGCGCCACCCCCAACACTGAAGCTTTCTTT.

The chain couples TRBV5-4 to TRBJ1-3; tentatively, D is TRBD1 (5 bases). The CDR3 spans 14 residues. Germline CDR1 SGHNT, CDR2 YYREEE (reference sequence). V was trimmed by 7 bases and J by 0 bases, leaving 11 bases between them. The CDR3 spells CASSAGGSGNTIYF. The DNA for the CDR3 is TGTGCCAGCTCCGCGGGGGGCTCTGGAAACACCATATATTTT.